These 21 T cell receptor beta chains came from one sample sequenced in a study of molecular identifiers for immune sequencing clone quantification. TCRdb re-called the PCR reads through MiXCR, storing one row per CDR3 protein. The top ten hold around 1.9% of the sample, which has 8,500 to 11,000 distinct CDR3 sequences, 18% seen once. The sequencing sample was made of naive CD8+ T cells from blood, with Jurkat cell RNA spiked in. Subset of the sample: FACS-sorted CD8+CD4-CCR7+CD45RA+ naive T cells. These receptors were collected from a human donor in good health. Some libraries in this study had Jurkat cell RNA spiked in.

By share, this clonotype ranks as medium-sized. The V gene is TRBV10-2, the J gene TRBJ2-2; D not certain. This CDR3 is built from 15 residues. Germline CDR1 WSHSY, CDR2 SAAADI. Between the trimmed V and J ends, which lost 0 bases and 4 bases, there was a span of 9 bases. In DNA, the CDR3 is TGCGCCAGCAGTGAGTCGACACCGCCCACCGGGGAGCTGTTTTTT. Amino acids: CASSESTPPTGELFF.

Details on this clonotype: One base away lies a much larger clone, so this may be a sequencing read error. This CDR3 is missing its conserved last phenylalanine or tryptophan, likely due to a read error. The chain carries TRBV11-2 and TRBJ2-2; 8 nucleotides line up with TRBD2. The CDR3 consists of 13 residues. The V gene's germline CDR1 is SGHAT and CDR2 FQNNGV. The CDR3 loop reads CALWAGGTGELFS. CDR3 DNA sequence: TGTGCTCTGTGGGCGGGGGGCACCGGGGAGCTGTTTTCT.

As for this clonotype: The junction departs from the called germline gene at one end, perhaps through a read error. The chain couples TRBV7-9 to TRBJ2-3; D tentatively fits TRBD1 or TRBD2 (5 bases each). The germline gives CDR1 SEHNR, CDR2 FQNEAQ (reference sequence). The CDR3 totals 16 residues. The CDR3 sequence is CASSLTSGPPTDTQCF. CDR3 DNA sequence: TGTGCCAGCAGCTTGACGTCGGGGCCCCCCACAGATACGCAGTGTTTT.

J is TRBJ2-7 and V is TRBV12-3 or TRBV12-4; D call uncertain. This CDR3 has 14 residues. V lost 6 bases and J 10 bases, leaving 22 bases between the germline ends. The CDR3 bases are TGTGCCAGCAGCCCCGGACCTTTGCACCCAGATCAGTACTTC. Translation gives CASSPGPLHPDQYF.

This clonotype has ten or more counts. The rearrangement links TRBV11-1 to TRBJ2-1; D might be TRBD2 (5 bases). The CDR3 length is 14 residues. Germline V gene data show CDR1 as SGHAT and CDR2 as FQDESV (reference sequence). The V gene lost 8 bases and the J gene lost 8 bases, with 19 bases spanning the gap. Here the CDR3 reads CASGLDHPKDEQFF. CDR3 DNA: TGTGCCAGCGGACTGGACCATCCTAAGGATGAGCAGTTCTTC.

By frequency in the sample, this clonotype is medium-sized. The chain employs TRBV25-1 and TRBJ2-7; D remains ambiguous. V was cut by 5 bases and J by 4 bases, with 9 bases left in between. Germline V gives CDR1 MGHDK, CDR2 SYGVNS. The CDR3 contains 12 residues. CDR3 in amino acids: CASSLSGYEQYF. The CDR3 region has the DNA TGTGCCAGCAGTTTATCGGGTTACGAGCAGTACTTC.

This clonotype has only a few counts. A much larger clone lies a single base off, so this may be a read error. The CDR3: CASSQDGGSFPEAFF. CDR3 nucleotides: TGTGCCAGCAGCCAAGACGGGGGCTCCTTCCCTGAAGCTTTCTTT. V usage is TRBV3-1 and J usage is TRBJ1-1; a possible D gene is TRBD1 (6 bases). The CDR3 covers 15 residues. Per germline, CDR1 LGHDT and CDR2 YNNKEL (reference sequence). The V gene lost 0 bases and the J gene lost 6 bases, with 14 bases spanning the gap.

This clonotype came up a few times. The junction departs from the called germline gene at one end, perhaps through a read error. The rearrangement uses TRBV5-3 and TRBJ2-7; D gene uncertain. TRBV5-3 carries the ORF label, with uncertain function. CDR3 length: 14 residues. Here the CDR3 reads CASSLWSRNYEQYF. The DNA for the CDR3 is TGTGCCAGCAGCTTGTGGAGTCGGAACTACGAGCAGTACTTC.

A word on this clonotype: A much bigger clone sits one base away, suggesting this may be a read error. This rearrangement joins TRBV7-9 to TRBJ1-1; maybe TRBD1 (5 bases). The CDR3 loop spans 11 amino acids. Germline loops: CDR1 SEHNR, CDR2 FQNEAQ (reference sequence). This CDR3 is CASIRQTEAYF. In DNA form, the CDR3 reads TGTGCCAGCATCAGACAGACTGAAGCTTACTTT.

The sample holds many counts of this clonotype. The chain carries TRBV4-1 and TRBJ1-5; no definite D call. CDR1 and CDR2 from the germline V gene are MGHRA and YSYEKL. V shed 2 bases and J shed 4 bases, with 12 bases lying between them. This CDR3 contains 15 residues. The CDR3 region is CASSQLSGRNQPQHF. Here the CDR3 DNA reads TGCGCCAGCAGCCAATTATCCGGACGGAATCAGCCCCAGCATTTT.

Concerning this clonotype: Being one base from a much bigger clone, this may be a read error. This sequence joins TRBV11-2 and TRBJ2-7, with 8 bases that match TRBD1. Germline V CDR1 and CDR2: SGHAT, FQNNGV. This CDR3 spans 13 amino acids. CDR3: CASSLDRVYEQCF. The CDR3 DNA reads as TGTGCCAGCAGCTTGGACAGGGTCTACGAGCAGTGCTTC.

This clonotype counts as medium-sized. The chain carries TRBV14 and TRBJ1-4, with no clear D. The CDR3 runs 16 residues. The germline V gene encodes CDR1 SGHDN and CDR2 FVKESK. Deletions cut 4 bases from V and 0 bases from J, with 12 bases between. CDR3 protein: CASSPESPATNEKLFF. DNA of the CDR3: TGTGCCAGCAGCCCGGAAAGCCCGGCAACTAATGAAAAACTGTTTTTT.

The table lists this clonotype with many counts. The gene calls are TRBV29-1 and TRBJ2-3; 8 bases agree with TRBD2. The germline gives CDR1 SQVTM, CDR2 ANQGSEA. CDR3 length: 15 amino acids. Trimming cost V 4 bases and J 5 bases; bases outside gene matches: 11. The CDR3 DNA sequence: TGCAGCGTTGTCGCTTCGGGAGGGGTTGTAGATACGCAGTATTTT. This translates into CSVVASGGVVDTQYF.

A note on this clonotype: A single base separates this from a much larger clone, so it may be a read error. The rearrangement joins TRBV24-1 to TRBJ2-2; no reliable D call. Germline V gene data show CDR1 as KGHDR and CDR2 as SFDVKD. The length of the CDR3 is 16 residues. CDR3 sequence reads: CATARTETANTRELFF. Here the CDR3 DNA reads TGTGCCACCGCGAGGACCGAGACGGCGAACACCAGGGAGCTGTTTTTT.

This clonotype was seen many times. CDR3 in amino acids: CASSSGLDYEQYF. CDR3 nucleotide sequence: TGCGCCAGCAGCTCGGGACTAGACTACGAGCAGTACTTC. V gene TRBV5-1 combines with J gene TRBJ2-7, with 8 bases aligning to TRBD2. Trimming removed 3 bases from V and 3 bases from J; junction bases left unmatched: 2. Germline CDR1 reads SGHRS; CDR2 reads YFSETQ. CDR3 size: 13 residues.

For this clonotype: This may be a read error: a much more frequent sequence differs by one nucleotide. J is TRBJ2-3 and V is TRBV20-1, with 7 positions matching TRBD2. V lost 0 bases, J lost 5 bases, and 2 bases stayed unmatched. Germline CDR1 reads DFQATT; CDR2 reads SNEGSKA (reference sequence). The CDR3 covers 13 residues. The CDR3 reads CSARDTGGDTQYF. In DNA, the CDR3 is TGCAGTGCTAGAGATACGGGAGGAGATACGCAGTATTTT.

This chain connects TRBV29-1 to TRBJ2-1; D is uncertain. CDR1 SQVTM and CDR2 ANQGSEA come from the germline V gene. CDR3 size: 10 residues. Trimming removed 0 bases from V and 8 bases from J, with 2 bases in between. CDR3 loop: CSVEDHEQFF. The CDR3 bases are TGCAGCGTTGAAGATCATGAGCAGTTCTTC.

This clonotype is labeled as medium-sized (0.01 to 0.1%). The chain couples TRBV9 to TRBJ2-7; D is perhaps TRBD2 (6 bases). Germline V gene sequence: CDR1 SGDLS, CDR2 YYNGEE. Trimming took 2 bases from V and 4 from J, leaving 13 bases between them. The CDR3 has 14 amino acids. In DNA, the CDR3 is TGTGCCAGCAGCGTGGACGGGACTGGGTACGAGCAGTACTTC. Protein sequence: CASSVDGTGYEQYF.

This clonotype is judged medium-sized. The chain has TRBV7-8 and TRBJ2-1; no reliable D call. This CDR3 has 15 amino acids. Germline V gives CDR1 SGHVS, CDR2 FQNEAQ. V was cut by 5 bases and J by 10 bases, with 21 bases left in between. The CDR3 DNA sequence: TGTGCCAGCAGCCCGCTGGATCGCGTCGATCCCGAGCAGTTCTTC. Its protein is CASSPLDRVDPEQFF.

Within the sample, this clonotype is medium-sized. The genes are TRBV7-9 and TRBJ2-6, with 7 bases aligning to TRBD1. Germline loops: CDR1 SEHNR, CDR2 FQNEAQ (reference sequence). The CDR3 covers 19 residues. V lost 5 bases and J lost 0; bases outside the gene matches: 13. As DNA, the CDR3 is TGTGCCAGCAGCCCCTCCGAACCTTGGGACAGCTCTGGGGCCAACGTCCTGACTTTC. This gives the protein CASSPSEPWDSSGANVLTF.

A few counts support this clonotype. The chain links TRBV10-2 to TRBJ1-1; D is ambiguous. This CDR3 region has 16 residues. V was shortened by 0 bases and J by 10 bases, with 21 bases between the two germline ends. Germline loops: CDR1 WSHSY, CDR2 SAAADI. The DNA for the CDR3 is TGCGCCAGCAGTGAGTCCTGGTCAGGCGCCGAACGGGTAGCTTTCTTT. Translated: CASSESWSGAERVAFF.